This T cell receptor (beta chain) stems from a study of cytomegalovirus exposure and HLA in healthy donors. Study results and caveats: Trimming of TCR beta V- and J-genes showed a link, identified in a later analysis, to a missense DCLRE1C variant.

Primers for the PCR totalled 60 Vbeta and 13 Jbeta. Repertoires were generated with immunoSEQ multiplex PCR, while TCRdb's copy carries only in-frame clones and drops some. This sample has some 200,000 clones; less than 90% occur once, and the top ten carry about 1.6%. This clone appeared a single time. Its matching antigen is unknown. The CDR3 is 14 residues long. Trimming removed 0 bases from V and 9 bases from J; junction bases left unmatched: 5. Germline V gene sequence: CDR1 SGHAT, CDR2 FQNNGV. The source is a middle-aged man in good health and CMV-seronegative. J is TRBJ1-2 and V is TRBV11-2; 9 bases map to TRBD1. The material sequenced was PBMCs. The CDR3 DNA follows: TGTGCCAGCAGCTTAGAGGGGACAGGGCAAAGCTACACCTTC. Translated: CASSLEGTGQSYTF.